These T cell receptor beta chains were read from a single sample in a study of blood T cell repertoires in COVID-19. The repertoire was sequenced with immunoSEQ multiplex PCR; TCRdb's copy has only in-frame clones and lacks some. The sample holds roughly 500,000 clones, approximately 85% seen once. Sequenced sample: peripheral blood. The receptors derive from a human donor in a cohort sampled during active COVID-19. The CDR3 runs from the conserved cysteine through the conserved F or W. D genes are given only for firm matches. Clone size is not always given. Where it is, it says once, few, many or a class for expanded clones.

j_gene | abundance | v_gene | d_gene | CDR3aa | CDR3nt
TRBJ2-2 | - | TRBV5-1 | - | CASSLTGDTGELFF | TGCGCCAGCAGCTTGACGGGGGACACCGGGGAGCTGTTTTTT
TRBJ2-5 | - | TRBV15 | TRBD2 | CATSRDPGTSGRAETQYF | TGTGCCACCAGCAGAGATCCGGGGACTAGCGGGAGGGCCGAGACCCAGTACTTC
TRBJ2-7 | once | TRBV5-1 | - | CASSLSGVYEQYF | TGCGCCAGCAGCTTGTCAGGGGTTTACGAGCAGTACTTC
TRBJ1-3 | - | TRBV4-3 | - | CASSQGGPDTIYF | TGCGCCAGCAGCCAGGGAGGGCCCGACACCATATATTTT
TRBJ2-5 | - | TRBV7-8 | TRBD2 | CASSSDGGGEETQYF | TGTGCCAGCAGCTCTGACGGGGGGGGTGAGGAGACCCAGTACTTC
TRBJ2-1 | - | TRBV7-3 | - | CASSLKAGTGLYNEQFF | TGTGCCAGCAGTCTCAAAGCGGGGACAGGCTTATACAATGAGCAGTTCTTC
TRBJ2-7 | - | TRBV5-1 | TRBD1 | CASSFGQGGYEQYF | TGCGCCAGCAGCTTCGGACAGGGGGGCTACGAGCAGTACTTC
TRBJ2-2 | - | TRBV7-9 | - | CASSLPRRVTGELFF | TGTGCCAGCAGCTTACCAAGACGGGTCACCGGGGAGCTGTTTTTT
TRBJ1-6 | - | TRBV4-3 | - | CASSQVVTGNSPLHF | TGCGCCAGCAGCCAAGTCGTTACGGGTAATTCACCCCTCCACTTT
TRBJ2-1 | - | TRBV14 | - | CASSQGSGTSVGEQFF | TGTGCCAGCAGCCAAGGTTCCGGGACTTCTGTGGGGGAGCAGTTCTTC
TRBJ2-2 | - | TRBV5-1 | TRBD2 | CASSGLAGGTGELFF | TGCGCCAGCAGCGGGTTAGCGGGAGGAACCGGGGAGCTGTTTTTT
TRBJ2-2 | - | TRBV5-1 | TRBD2 | CASSGGTSGRPGTGELFF | TGCGCCAGCAGCGGGGGGACTAGCGGGAGGCCGGGGACCGGGGAGCTGTTTTTT
TRBJ1-1 | - | TRBV6-1 | - | CASSEIIPQGGTEAFF | TGTGCCAGCAGTGAAATCATCCCGCAGGGTGGGACTGAAGCTTTCTTT
TRBJ2-1 | - | TRBV11-3 | TRBD2 | CASSQVAGAYNEQFF | TGTGCCAGCAGCCAAGTAGCGGGCGCCTACAATGAGCAGTTCTTC
TRBJ2-3 | - | TRBV14 | - | CASSQARHTDTQYF | TGTGCCAGCAGCCAAGCCAGGCACACAGATACGCAGTATTTT
TRBJ2-3 | - | TRBV3-1/TRBV3-2 | - | CASSPWTGTDTQYF | TGTGCCAGCAGCCCCTGGACAGGCACAGATACGCAGTATTTT
TRBJ2-7 | - | TRBV5-1 | - | CASTLGVSGPGEQYF | TGCGCCAGCACTTTAGGGGTGAGCGGGCCGGGGGAGCAGTACTTC
TRBJ2-2 | - | TRBV28 | TRBD2 | CASSVAGVKTGELFF | TGTGCCAGCAGTGTAGCGGGAGTAAAGACCGGGGAGCTGTTTTTT
TRBJ2-7 | - | TRBV3-1/TRBV3-2 | TRBD2 | CASSQLSYGTSGRLLYEQYF | TGTGCCAGCAGCCAACTCTCTTACGGGACTAGCGGGAGGCTCCTCTACGAGCAGTACTTC
TRBJ2-7 | - | TRBV4-3 | TRBD1 | CASSQDGQGRGRYEQYF | TGCGCCAGCAGCCAAGATGGACAGGGCCGAGGTAGATACGAGCAGTACTTC
TRBJ2-1 | once | TRBV9 | - | CASSVGPGGGFSYNEQFF | TGTGCCAGCAGCGTGGGGCCGGGGGGCGGATTCTCCTACAATGAGCAGTTCTTC
TRBJ2-3 | once | TRBV5-1 | - | CASSLEPSPTDTQYF | TGCGCCAGCAGCTTGGAACCGAGTCCCACAGATACGCAGTATTTT
TRBJ2-3 | - | TRBV9 | TRBD1 | CASSVAPPGQGTDTQYF | TGTGCCAGCAGCGTAGCCCCCCCGGGACAGGGAACAGATACGCAGTATTTT
TRBJ2-1 | - | TRBV19 | TRBD2 | CASRMGLAALNEQFF | TGTGCCAGTAGAATGGGACTAGCGGCCCTCAATGAGCAGTTCTTC
TRBJ1-1 | - | TRBV12-3/TRBV12-4 | - | CASSLSHTEAFF | TGTGCCAGCAGTTTATCTCACACTGAAGCTTTCTTT
TRBJ2-6 | - | TRBV18 | TRBD1 | CASSQTTGGSGANVLTF | TGTGCCAGCTCACAAACGACAGGGGGCTCAGGGGCCAACGTCCTGACTTTC
TRBJ2-1 | - | TRBV6-6 | TRBD1 | CAIQGDHEQFF | TGTGCCATCCAGGGGGACCATGAGCAGTTCTTC
TRBJ2-1 | once | TRBV27 | - | CASTGDLNNEQFF | TGTGCCAGCACGGGGGACTTGAACAATGAGCAGTTCTTC
TRBJ1-2 | - | TRBV27 | TRBD1 | CASRIKGTVTNYGYTF | TGTGCCAGCAGAATTAAAGGGACAGTAACTAACTATGGCTACACCTTC
TRBJ2-2 | - | TRBV9 | TRBD2 | CASSVEASGSLDTGELFF | TGTGCCAGCAGCGTAGAGGCTAGCGGGAGCTTGGACACCGGGGAGCTGTTTTTT
TRBJ2-6 | - | TRBV19 | TRBD1 | CASSRGQGAFGANVLTF | TGTGCCAGTAGTAGGGGACAGGGGGCTTTTGGGGCCAACGTCCTGACTTTC
TRBJ1-2 | - | TRBV18 | - | CASSSGGGQYGYTF | TGTGCCAGCTCTTCGGGGGGGGGCCAGTATGGCTACACCTTC
TRBJ1-5 | - | TRBV19 | - | CASSYAGAGGNQPQHF | TGTGCCAGTAGTTATGCGGGGGCGGGAGGCAATCAGCCCCAGCATTTT
TRBJ2-6 | once | TRBV2 | - | CASSAGAGANVLTF | TGTGCCAGCAGTGCAGGGGCTGGGGCCAACGTCCTGACTTTC
TRBJ2-3 | - | TRBV18 | - | CASSPPIGTDTQYF | TGTGCCAGCTCACCACCTATTGGCACAGATACGCAGTATTTT
TRBJ2-5 | once | TRBV7-2 | TRBD2 | CASSITSGVGETQYF | TGTGCCAGCAGCATTACTAGCGGGGTCGGGGAGACCCAGTACTTC
TRBJ1-4 | - | TRBV7-2 | TRBD1 | CASSLEGRGFEKLFF | TGTGCCAGCAGCTTAGAAGGCAGGGGGTTTGAAAAACTGTTTTTT
TRBJ2-1 | - | TRBV5-1 | - | CASSVVRSYNEQFF | TGCGCCAGCAGCGTAGTAAGATCCTACAATGAGCAGTTCTTC
TRBJ2-7 | - | TRBV5-4 | - | CASSFSGSREQYF | TGTGCCAGCAGCTTTTCAGGGTCTCGAGAGCAGTACTTC
TRBJ1-1 | - | TRBV7-9 | - | CASSFSLSRAPGTEAFF | TGTGCCAGCAGCTTCTCCCTCAGCAGGGCCCCTGGCACTGAAGCTTTCTTT
TRBJ2-1 | - | TRBV4-2 | TRBD2 | CASSQDGTSGYNEQFF | TGTGCCAGCAGCCAAGATGGGACTAGCGGTTACAATGAGCAGTTCTTC
TRBJ2-6 | many | TRBV19 | TRBD1 | CASSIERPGQGTGANVLTF | TGTGCCAGTAGTATAGAGCGGCCGGGACAGGGAACTGGGGCCAACGTCCTGACTTTC
TRBJ2-3 | - | TRBV5-1 | - | CASSVGSYTDTQYF | TGCGCCAGCAGCGTGGGTTCTTACACAGATACGCAGTATTTT
TRBJ1-4 | - | TRBV5-4 | TRBD1 | CASSPSEGAREKLFF | TGTGCCAGCAGCCCATCCGAGGGGGCGCGGGAAAAACTGTTTTTT
TRBJ2-1 | - | TRBV3-1/TRBV3-2 | TRBD2 | CASSSSTLSGRHNEQFF | TGTGCCAGCAGCTCCTCTACCCTTAGCGGGCGTCACAATGAGCAGTTCTTC
TRBJ1-5 | once | TRBV6-5 | - | CASSYSARERGQPQHF | TGTGCCAGCAGTTACTCGGCCAGGGAAAGAGGACAGCCCCAGCATTTT